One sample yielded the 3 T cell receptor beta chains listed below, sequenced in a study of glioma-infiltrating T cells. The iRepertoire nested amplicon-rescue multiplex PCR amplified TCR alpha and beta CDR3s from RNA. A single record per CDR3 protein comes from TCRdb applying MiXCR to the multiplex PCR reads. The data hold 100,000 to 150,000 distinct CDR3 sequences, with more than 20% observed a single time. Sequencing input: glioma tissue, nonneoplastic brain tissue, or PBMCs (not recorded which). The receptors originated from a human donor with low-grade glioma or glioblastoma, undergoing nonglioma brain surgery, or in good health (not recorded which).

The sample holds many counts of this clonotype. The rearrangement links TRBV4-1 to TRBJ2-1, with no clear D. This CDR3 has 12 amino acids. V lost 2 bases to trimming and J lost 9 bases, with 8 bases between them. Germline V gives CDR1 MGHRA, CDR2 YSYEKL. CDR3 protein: CASSQRDIEQFF. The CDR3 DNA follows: TGCGCCAGCAGCCAAAGAGACATTGAGCAGTTCTTC.

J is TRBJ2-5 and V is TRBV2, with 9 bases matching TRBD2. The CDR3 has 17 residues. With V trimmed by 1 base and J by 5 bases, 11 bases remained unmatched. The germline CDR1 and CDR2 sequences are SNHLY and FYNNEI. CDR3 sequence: CASSEVSGGYPGETQYF. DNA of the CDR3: TGTGCCAGCAGTGAAGTTAGCGGGGGCTACCCGGGGGAGACCCAGTACTTC.

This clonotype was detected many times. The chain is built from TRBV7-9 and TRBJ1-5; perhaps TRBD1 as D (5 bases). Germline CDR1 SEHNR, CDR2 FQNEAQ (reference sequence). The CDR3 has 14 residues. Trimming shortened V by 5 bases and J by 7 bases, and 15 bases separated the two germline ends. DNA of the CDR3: TGTGCCAGCAGCGCAACAGGAGGCGGCCAGCCCCAGCATTTT. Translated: CASSATGGGQPQHF.